The rows below give T cell receptor beta chains drawn from one sample of a study of blood T cell repertoires in COVID-19. Measured with immunoSEQ multiplex PCR; TCRdb has only the in-frame clones, and not every one. This sample has around 380,000 clones, with 70% to 90% found just once. The source material was PBMCs or T cells enriched from blood (not recorded which). These receptors were taken from a man aged 25-45 years who had recovered from COVID-19. CDR3s include the opening cysteine and the closing phenylalanine or tryptophan. Fields, in order: clone size, CDR3 length, V gene, J gene, D gene, CDR3 protein, CDR3 DNA. The D gene is left open where the match is weak. The size of a clone is reported for some rows only, either as once, few or many, or as a class for expanded clones.

size: -; length: 15; V: TRBV7-2; J: TRBJ2-2; D: TRBD2; CDR3: CASSFSGGNTGELFF; DNA: TGTGCCAGCAGCTTTAGCGGGGGGAACACCGGGGAGCTGTTTTTT
size: -; length: 13; V: TRBV5-1; J: TRBJ1-6; D: -; CDR3: CASSLEKGSPLHF; DNA: TGCGCCAGCAGCTTGGAAAAGGGGTCACCCCTCCACTTT
size: -; length: 15; V: TRBV10-3; J: TRBJ2-3; D: TRBD1; CDR3: CAISGFQGVEDTQYF; DNA: TGTGCCATCAGTGGATTCCAGGGGGTAGAGGATACGCAGTATTTT
size: -; length: 13; V: TRBV7-8; J: TRBJ1-1; D: -; CDR3: CASSLNTGTEAFF; DNA: TGTGCCAGCAGCTTAAACACGGGCACTGAAGCTTTCTTT
size: few; length: 12; V: TRBV6-5; J: TRBJ1-3; D: -; CDR3: CASIGQGNTIYF; DNA: TGTGCCAGCATAGGACAGGGAAACACCATATATTTT
size: -; length: 15; V: TRBV5-1; J: TRBJ1-2; D: -; CDR3: CASSLKTESNYGYTF; DNA: TGCGCCAGCAGCTTGAAGACGGAGTCTAACTATGGCTACACCTTC
size: -; length: 14; V: TRBV7-9; J: TRBJ1-2; D: TRBD1; CDR3: CASSLGGQGHGYTF; DNA: TGTGCCAGCAGCTTAGGGGGACAGGGTCATGGCTACACCTTC
size: -; length: 14; V: TRBV6-2/TRBV6-3; J: TRBJ1-2; D: -; CDR3: CASSSDRWDYGYTF; DNA: TGTGCCAGCAGTAGCGACAGGTGGGACTATGGCTACACCTTC
size: -; length: 17; V: TRBV30; J: TRBJ2-7; D: TRBD1; CDR3: CAWSVLRDRGLTYEQYF; DNA: TGTGCCTGGAGTGTACTTAGGGACAGGGGGTTAACCTACGAGCAGTACTTC
size: -; length: 13; V: TRBV5-4; J: TRBJ1-5; D: -; CDR3: CASSLGPGQPQHF; DNA: TGTGCCAGCAGCTTGGGTCCCGGGCAGCCCCAGCATTTT
size: -; length: 15; V: TRBV3-1/TRBV3-2; J: TRBJ1-2; D: TRBD1; CDR3: CASSQDHAGGYGYTF; DNA: TGTGCCAGCAGCCAAGATCACGCAGGGGGATATGGCTACACCTTC
size: -; length: 14; V: TRBV1; J: TRBJ2-7; D: -; CDR3: CTSRPGQGPYEQYF; DNA: TGCACCAGCAGACCGGGACAGGGGCCCTACGAGCAGTACTTC
size: -; length: 15; V: TRBV3-1/TRBV3-2; J: TRBJ1-4; D: TRBD1; CDR3: CASSLPGTGQEKLFF; DNA: TGTGCCAGCAGCCTCCCCGGGACAGGGCAAGAAAAACTGTTTTTT
size: -; length: 12; V: TRBV9; J: TRBJ2-3; D: -; CDR3: CASSVGGDTQYF; DNA: TGTGCCAGCAGCGTAGGCGGGGATACGCAGTATTTT
size: -; length: 14; V: TRBV10-3; J: TRBJ2-3; D: TRBD1; CDR3: CAGRPGQGIDTQYF; DNA: TGTGCCGGGCGGCCGGGACAGGGAATAGATACGCAGTATTTT
size: -; length: 15; V: TRBV3-1/TRBV3-2; J: TRBJ1-5; D: TRBD1; CDR3: CARTNRDRVNQPQHF; DNA: TGTGCCAGAACCAACCGGGACAGGGTCAATCAGCCCCAGCATTTT
size: -; length: 14; V: TRBV15; J: TRBJ2-1; D: TRBD1; CDR3: CATSPGTGGNEQFF; DNA: TGTGCCACCAGCCCTGGGACAGGGGGCAATGAGCAGTTCTTC
size: few; length: 12; V: TRBV6-5; J: TRBJ1-2; D: -; CDR3: CATRFEFYGYTF; DNA: TGTGCCACCCGCTTCGAGTTTTATGGCTACACCTTC
size: -; length: 11; V: TRBV6-6; J: TRBJ1-1; D: -; CDR3: CASTPGTWAFF; DNA: TGTGCCAGCACCCCTGGGACTTGGGCTTTCTTT
size: -; length: 15; V: TRBV9; J: TRBJ1-3; D: TRBD1; CDR3: CASSTRQGAGNTIYF; DNA: TGTGCCAGCAGCACCCGACAGGGGGCTGGAAACACCATATATTTT
size: few; length: 18; V: TRBV7-9; J: TRBJ1-2; D: TRBD1; CDR3: CASSPQVGGTGRVYGYTF; DNA: TGTGCCAGCAGCCCCCAGGTAGGGGGGACAGGGCGCGTCTATGGCTACACCTTC
size: -; length: 16; V: TRBV27; J: TRBJ1-5; D: -; CDR3: CASSSEAQGNNQPQHF; DNA: TGTGCCAGCAGTTCAGAAGCCCAGGGCAACAATCAGCCCCAGCATTTT